One sample yielded the 29 T cell receptor beta chains listed below, sequenced in a study of T cells in Graves' hyperthyroidism and ophthalmopathy. Amplification of TCR beta CDR3 regions used RNA as the template. RT-PCR in the first round (using the HTBI primer set) targeted the TCR CDR3. TCRdb itself ran the multiplex PCR reads through MiXCR, one entry per CDR3 protein. The data show about 700,000 distinct CDR3 sequences, 40% to 55% seen once. The source material was peripheral blood or thyroid tissue (not recorded which). All receptors come from an adult man with Graves' disease, either hyperthyroidism or ophthalmopathy (not recorded which).

Ten or more counts support this clonotype. The CDR3 protein is CASSSAVYGRTQETQYF. The CDR3 DNA follows: TGTGCCAGCAGCTCCGCTGTGTACGGGAGAACCCAAGAGACCCAGTACTTC. This chain links TRBV7-9 with TRBJ2-5, with D perhaps TRBD2 (6 bases). The CDR3 runs 17 residues. Germline CDR1 reads SEHNR; CDR2 reads FQNEAQ (reference sequence). Trimming shortened V by 4 bases and J by 1 base, and 19 bases separated the two germline ends. The complete variable domain, with remaining parts taken from reference TRBV7-9 and TRBJ2-5, reads DTGVSQNPRHKITKRGQNVTFRCDPISEHNRLYWYRQTLGQGPEFLTYFQNEAQLEKSRLLSDRFSAERPKGSFSTLEIQRTEQGDSAMYLCASSSAVYGRTQETQYFGPGTRLLVL.

This clonotype showed up many times. The V gene is TRBV24-1, the J gene TRBJ1-2, with 9 bases fitting TRBD1. Trimming took 2 bases from V and 8 from J; bases not matched to a gene: 5. Germline V gene lookup returns CDR1 KGHDR and CDR2 SFDVKD. The CDR3 is made up of 14 amino acids. The DNA of the CDR3 is TGTGCCACCAGTGATTATACAGGGGGCGACGGCTACACCTTC. Translating gives CATSDYTGGDGYTF.

This clonotype appeared many times. In nucleotides, the CDR3 is TGTGCCAGCAGTACACGGACAGTAGCCTATGGCTACACCTTC. Its protein product is CASSTRTVAYGYTF. The J gene is TRBJ1-2, the V gene TRBV2, with a tentative D call TRBD1 (6 bases). Per the germline V gene, CDR1 is SNHLY and CDR2 is FYNNEI. V was pared by 5 bases and J by 4 bases, with 14 bases between. This CDR3 is 14 amino acids long.

This clonotype showed up many times. The chain employs TRBV4-1 and TRBJ1-2; unclear D gene. Germline V lookup: CDR1 MGHRA, CDR2 YSYEKL. The V end lost 0 bases, the J end lost 4 bases, and 12 bases lay between the germline ends. The CDR3 sequence is 15 residues long. This CDR3 reads CASSQDEFGVYGYTF. The CDR3 region has the DNA TGCGCCAGCAGCCAAGATGAATTCGGTGTCTATGGCTACACCTTC.

The chain carries TRBV14 and TRBJ1-4; possibly TRBD1 for D (6 bases). The germline gives CDR1 SGHDN, CDR2 FVKESK. V was clipped by 2 bases and J by 10 bases, with 14 bases between them. The CDR3 is 14 residues long. The CDR3 sequence: CASSQNPGDRKLFF. CDR3 sequence (DNA): TGTGCCAGCAGCCAAAACCCAGGGGACCGAAAACTGTTTTTT.

This clonotype was detected only a few times. The J gene is TRBJ1-2, the V gene TRBV20-1, with D maybe TRBD1 (5 bases). The V gene's germline CDR1 is DFQATT and CDR2 SNEGSKA (reference sequence). V lost 0 bases and J 5 bases, leaving 10 bases between the germline ends. CDR3 size: 13 residues. CDR3 residues: CSARDRQQYGYTF. CDR3 coding DNA: TGCAGTGCTAGAGATCGACAGCAATATGGCTACACCTTC.

This clonotype was recorded at least ten times. This sequence joins TRBV7-8 and TRBJ1-4; D unresolved. CDR1 and CDR2 (germline): SGHVS, FQNEAQ. The CDR3 extends over 15 amino acids. The ends were cut back, 5 bases at V and 3 bases at J, with 13 bases in the middle. The CDR3 DNA is TGTGCCAGCAGCCCCGGGAGGAGGCCTAATGAAAAACTGTTTTTT. Translation: CASSPGRRPNEKLFF.

V is TRBV6-5 and J is TRBJ1-2; TRBD1 matches 8 bases. CDR3 length: 13 residues. Unmatched junction bases numbered 7, after V lost 5 bases and J lost 8 bases. Germline-derived CDR1 and CDR2 are MNHEY and SVGAGI. CDR3 residues: CASSGSTGVGYTF. The CDR3 coding sequence is TGTGCCAGCAGTGGGTCGACAGGGGTAGGCTACACCTTC.

Turning to this clonotype: This may come from a read error, since a much larger clone is one base off. The V and J genes are TRBV7-2 and TRBJ1-5, with D uncertain. The length of the CDR3 is 15 residues. The germline V gene encodes CDR1 SGHTA and CDR2 FQGNSA. V was cut by 2 bases and J by 2 bases, with 10 bases left in between. The CDR3 spells CASSLSSAGNQPQHF. CDR3 DNA: TGTGCCAGCAGCTTATCGTCAGCTGGCAATCAGCCCCAGCATTTT. Filled out from reference TRBV7-2 and TRBJ1-5, the complete variable domain reads GAGVSQSPSNKVTEKGKDVELRCDPISGHTALYWYRQSLGQGLEFLIYFQGNSAPDKSGLPSDRFSAERTGGSVSTLTIQRTQQEDSAVYLCASSLSSAGNQPQHFGDGTRLSIL.

V is TRBV29-1 and J is TRBJ2-1; perhaps D is TRBD1 or TRBD2 (5 bases each). V was shortened by 7 bases and J by 4 bases, with 23 bases between the two germline ends. Per germline, CDR1 SQVTM and CDR2 ANQGSEA. This CDR3 region has 16 residues. The CDR3 DNA reads TGCAGCGCACTACAGCCGGGACCACCAGATTACAATGAGCAGTTCTTC. Its translation: CSALQPGPPDYNEQFF.

The chain combines TRBV12-3 or TRBV12-4 with TRBJ1-4, with 7 bases identical to TRBD1. The CDR3 is 16 amino acids. V shed 3 bases, J shed 8 bases, and the junction held 12 bases outside the gene matches. The CDR3 here is CASSLLGGQGGEKLFF. The DNA of the CDR3 is TGTGCCAGCAGTTTGTTGGGGGGGCAGGGGGGGGAAAAACTGTTTTTT.

V gene TRBV20-1 combines with J gene TRBJ2-5; tentatively, D is TRBD1 (5 bases). The CDR3 loop spans 14 amino acids. Germline loops: CDR1 DFQATT, CDR2 SNEGSKA (reference sequence). V was cut by 1 base and J by 1 base, with 10 bases left in between. The CDR3 sequence is CSARVPGLQETQYF. The CDR3 DNA reads TGCAGTGCTAGAGTGCCAGGGCTCCAAGAGACCCAGTACTTC.

The chain uses TRBV7-3 and TRBJ2-5; TRBD2 aligns across 10 bases. CDR3 length: 16 residues. J gave up 5 bases and V 5 bases, and 11 bases lay outside the gene matches. Germline values: CDR1 SGHTA, CDR2 FQGTGA. The DNA for the CDR3 is TGTGCCAGCAGCCCGCGGAGCGGGGGGGCCAAGGAGACCCAGTACTTC. Translating gives CASSPRSGGAKETQYF.

There are a few counts of this clonotype. The rearrangement joins TRBV7-9 to TRBJ1-1; 7 nucleotides align to TRBD1. This CDR3 has 15 residues. Unmatched junction bases numbered 5, after V lost 1 base and J lost 3 bases. Germline V gene sequence: CDR1 SEHNR, CDR2 FQNEAQ (reference sequence). CDR3: CASSLEGGRYTEAFF. CDR3 nucleotides: TGTGCCAGCAGCTTAGAAGGGGGCAGATACACTGAAGCTTTCTTT.

The chain couples TRBV5-1 to TRBJ2-7; perhaps TRBD1 as D (5 bases). In germline, CDR1 is SGHRS, CDR2 YFSETQ. The V and J ends lost 0 bases and 1 base respectively, with 17 bases between them. This CDR3 is built from 17 residues. In DNA, the CDR3 is TGCGCCAGCAGCTTGGAGGTTTCAGGGTCCAATTCCTACGAGCAGTACTTC. This sequence encodes CASSLEVSGSNSYEQYF.

Remarks on this clonotype: At one of its ends the junction is not consistent with the germline gene, which may arise from a read error. This chain joins TRBV5-1 and TRBJ1-1, with TRBD1 as a possible D gene (5 bases). CDR1 is SGHRS and CDR2 is YFSETQ in the germline V gene. CDR3 length: 15 amino acids. The CDR3 nucleotides read TGTGCCAGCAGCTTGGATAGGGGCTGGCGAACTAAAGCTTTCTTT. It encodes CASSLDRGWRTKAFF.

This clonotype turned up a few times. CDR3 DNA: TGTGCCAGCACAGGGACGTCCGCGGGGAGGTCGGATGGCTACACCTTC. It yields the protein CASTGTSAGRSDGYTF. The V gene is TRBV5-4, the J gene TRBJ1-2; a weak D match, TRBD1 (5 bases). Germline V gene lookup returns CDR1 SGHNT and CDR2 YYREEE (reference sequence). The V end was cut by 6 bases, the J end by 6 bases, with 24 bases between. The CDR3 is 16 amino acids.

This clonotype was recorded a few times. The V and J genes are TRBV7-9 and TRBJ2-2; 8 bases align to TRBD2. Trimming removed 5 bases from V and 6 bases from J; junction bases left unmatched: 17. The length of the CDR3 is 18 residues. Germline V gene data show CDR1 as SEHNR and CDR2 as FQNEAQ (reference sequence). CDR3: CASSLGGNSGSVAGELFF. CDR3 coding DNA: TGTGCCAGCAGCCTCGGGGGCAACAGCGGGAGCGTCGCCGGGGAGCTGTTTTTT.

The table lists this clonotype with a few counts. This rearrangement joins TRBV7-9 to TRBJ2-7, with D perhaps TRBD1 or TRBD2 (5 bases each). Trimming took 6 bases from V and 2 from J, leaving 11 bases between them. Germline values: CDR1 SEHNR, CDR2 FQNEAQ (reference sequence). The CDR3 sequence is 13 residues long. The CDR3 region is CASSWDGPYEQYF. CDR3 in DNA: TGTGCCAGCAGTTGGGACGGACCCTACGAGCAGTACTTC.

The chain joins TRBV30 to TRBJ1-1; D is uncertain. Germline V CDR1 and CDR2: GTSNPN, SVGIG (reference sequence). The CDR3 sequence is 12 residues long. V was cut by 3 bases and J by 1 base, with 6 bases left in between. DNA of the CDR3: TGTGCCTGGAGGAGAGGGAACACTGAAGCTTTCTTT. Translation: CAWRRGNTEAFF.

This clonotype was seen just once. The chain uses TRBV20-1 and TRBJ2-2, with 7 bases that match TRBD2. This CDR3 contains 13 residues. V gave up 6 bases and J gave up 4 bases; unmatched junction bases: 5. Germline V gene lookup returns CDR1 DFQATT and CDR2 SNEGSKA (reference sequence). The CDR3 nucleotides are TGCAGTGCAACTCGGGGGGTCACCGGGGAGCTGTTTTTT. Translated, it gives CSATRGVTGELFF.

This clonotype came up many times. The chain carries TRBV2 and TRBJ2-5; possibly TRBD2 for D (6 bases). CDR3 length: 15 residues. Trimming left V 6 bases short and J 5 bases short, with 19 bases between. Germline CDR1 is SNHLY and CDR2 is FYNNEI. CDR3 coding DNA: TGTGCCAGCAGACCCCAGGCGGGGAGGAGGGAGACCCAGTACTTC. Translated, it gives CASRPQAGRRETQYF. The whole variable domain, remainder taken from reference TRBV2 and TRBJ2-5, is EPEVTQTPSHQVTQMGQEVILRCVPISNHLYFYWYRQILGQKVEFLVSFYNNEISEKSEIFDDQFSVERPDGSNFTLKIRSTKLEDSAMYFCASRPQAGRRETQYFGPGTRLLVL.

This chain joins TRBV2 and TRBJ1-1, with 9 bases fitting TRBD1. This CDR3 contains 16 residues. Germline assignment: CDR1 SNHLY and CDR2 FYNNEI. J gave up 1 base and V 7 bases, and 10 bases lay outside the gene matches. CDR3 loop: CASNTGGLRTNTEAFF. The CDR3, as DNA: TGTGCCAGCAATACAGGGGGCTTACGAACGAACACTGAAGCTTTCTTT.

This chain joins TRBV12-3 or TRBV12-4 and TRBJ1-5; D perhaps matches TRBD1 (5 bases). The CDR3 consists of 13 residues. V lost 3 bases, J lost 11 bases, and 14 bases lay in between. This CDR3 is CASSLKGMNAQHF. CDR3 bases: TGTGCCAGCAGTTTGAAGGGGATGAATGCCCAGCATTTT.

V and J are TRBV24-1 and TRBJ1-5, with 7 bases identical to TRBD1. This CDR3 has 13 residues. V lost 12 bases and J lost 5; bases outside the gene matches: 9. The V gene's germline CDR1 is KGHDR and CDR2 SFDVKD. CDR3 in amino acids: CAWSLRGDQPQHF. In nucleotides, the CDR3 is TGTGCCTGGAGTCTCAGGGGGGATCAGCCCCAGCATTTT.

This chain uses TRBV6-1 with TRBJ2-6; D gene unclear. The CDR3 totals 13 residues. CDR1 is MNHNS, CDR2 SASEGT, per germline. Trimming cost V 11 bases and J 0 bases, with 8 bases left between them. The CDR3 loop reads CAGRISGANVLTF. DNA for the CDR3: TGTGCCGGTCGTATCTCTGGGGCCAACGTCCTGACTTTC.

This chain joins TRBV10-3 and TRBJ1-6; 8 positions agree with TRBD1. The J segment lost 9 bases and the V segment lost 3 bases, leaving 4 bases of the junction unmatched. CDR3 length equals 14 residues. CDR1 and CDR2 (germline): ENHRY, SYGVKD. CDR3 loop: CAISELTGVSPLHF. The CDR3 region has the DNA TGTGCCATCAGTGAACTGACAGGGGTTTCACCCCTCCACTTT.

A few counts support this clonotype. This chain joins TRBV5-1 and TRBJ1-1; perhaps TRBD1 as D (5 bases). Looked up from germline, CDR1 is SGHRS and CDR2 is YFSETQ. This CDR3 contains 14 residues. Trimming shortened V by 1 base and J by 3 bases, and 10 bases separated the two germline ends. The CDR3 nucleotides are TGCGCCAGCAGCTTGTACAGGTCTTACACTGAAGCTTTCTTT. This encodes CASSLYRSYTEAFF. Full variable domain (outside the CDR3, taken from reference TRBV5-1 and TRBJ1-1): KAGVTQTPRYLIKTRGQQVTLSCSPISGHRSVSWYQQTPGQGLQFLFEYFSETQRNKGNFPGRFSGRQFSNSRSEMNVSTLELGDSALYLCASSLYRSYTEAFFGQGTRLTVV.

This clonotype showed up just once. V gene TRBV2 combines with J gene TRBJ1-5; 8 bases are a match to TRBD1. Looked up from germline, CDR1 is SNHLY and CDR2 is FYNNEI. The CDR3 is made up of 13 amino acids. J lost 11 bases, V lost 3 bases, and 6 bases had no gene match. The CDR3 region is CASSDRGRKTQHF. CDR3 sequence (DNA): TGTGCCAGCAGTGACAGGGGGCGAAAGACCCAGCATTTT.